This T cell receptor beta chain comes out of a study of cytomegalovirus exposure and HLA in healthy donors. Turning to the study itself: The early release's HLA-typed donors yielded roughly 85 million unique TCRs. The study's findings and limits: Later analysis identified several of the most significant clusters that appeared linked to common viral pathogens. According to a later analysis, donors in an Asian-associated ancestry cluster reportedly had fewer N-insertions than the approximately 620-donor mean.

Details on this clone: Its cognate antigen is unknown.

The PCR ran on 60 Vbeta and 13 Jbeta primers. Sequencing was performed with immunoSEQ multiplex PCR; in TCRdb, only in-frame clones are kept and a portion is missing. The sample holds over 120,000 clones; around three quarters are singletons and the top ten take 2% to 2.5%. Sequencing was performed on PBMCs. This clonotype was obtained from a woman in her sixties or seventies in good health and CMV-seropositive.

CDR3 sequence (DNA): TGTGCCTGGGGTGACAGTTACAATCAGCCCCAGCATTTT. As protein: CAWGDSYNQPQHF. The genes are TRBV30 and TRBJ1-5, with D tentatively TRBD1 (5 bases). With 5 bases removed from V and 3 bases from J, the gap between germline ends came to 11 bases. Per germline, CDR1 GTSNPN and CDR2 SVGIG (reference sequence). There are 13 residues in the CDR3.